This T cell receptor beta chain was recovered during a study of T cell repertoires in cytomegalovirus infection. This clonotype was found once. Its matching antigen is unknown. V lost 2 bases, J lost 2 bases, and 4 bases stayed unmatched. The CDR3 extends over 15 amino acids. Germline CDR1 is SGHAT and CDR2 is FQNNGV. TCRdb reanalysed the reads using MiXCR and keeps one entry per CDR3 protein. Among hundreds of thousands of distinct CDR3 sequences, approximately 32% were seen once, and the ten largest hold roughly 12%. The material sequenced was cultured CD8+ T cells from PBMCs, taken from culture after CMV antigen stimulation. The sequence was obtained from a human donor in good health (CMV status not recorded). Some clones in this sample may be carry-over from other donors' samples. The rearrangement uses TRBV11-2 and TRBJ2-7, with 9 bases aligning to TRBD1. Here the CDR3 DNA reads TGTGCCAGCAGCTTACGGGACAGGGTAACCTACGAGCAGTACTTC. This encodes CASSLRDRVTYEQYF.